This T cell receptor beta chain was observed in a study of cytomegalovirus exposure and HLA in healthy donors. Whole-study findings and limits: By a later analysis, the bulk of CMV-associated TCR beta chains appeared HLA-restricted. The authors considered a cluster of highly shared sequence variants likely to be a sequencing artifact.

This clone was observed a few times. Its antigen is not identified. The PCR employed 60 Vbeta primers together with 13 Jbeta primers. TCRdb keeps only in-frame clones here, not all; method: immunoSEQ multiplex PCR. The sample holds about 160,000 clones, around four fifths seen once. From germline, CDR1 is MDHEN and CDR2 SYDVKM. V was shortened by 2 bases and J by 5 bases, with 15 bases between the two germline ends. CDR3 length: 15 amino acids. Sequenced input: PBMCs. The source of this sequence is a woman aged 30 to 39 in good health and CMV-seronegative. V gene TRBV28 combines with J gene TRBJ1-1; tentatively, D is TRBD1 (5 bases). The CDR3 loop reads CASSLTARGGTEAFF. The CDR3 DNA reads TGTGCCAGCAGTTTAACTGCCCGGGGGGGTACTGAAGCTTTCTTT.